This is a list of T cell receptor beta chains from one sample in a study of T cell repertoires in cytomegalovirus infection. MiXCR, run by TCRdb on the reads, gives a single entry per CDR3 protein. This table holds 250,000 to 300,000 distinct CDR3 sequences, around 25% found once. The specimen sequenced was PBMCs. The receptor set was obtained from a human donor in good health (CMV status not recorded). Some clones in this sample may be carry-over from other donors' samples. CDR3s include the opening cysteine and the closing phenylalanine or tryptophan. A D gene is named only where the DNA matches it firmly. Only some rows state a clone size, as once, few, many or a class for expanded clones.

V	D	J	size	DNA	CDR3
TRBV19	TRBD1	TRBJ1-1	NA	TGTGCCAGTACCAACCCCAGGGGGAAGAACACTGAAGCTTTCTTT	CASTNPRGKNTEAFF
TRBV20-1	NA	TRBJ1-1	NA	TGCAGTGCTAGAGATCCCCTGGCAGGTTTGAACACTGAAGCTTTCTTT	CSARDPLAGLNTEAFF
TRBV19	NA	TRBJ2-5	few	TGTGCCAGTAGTATCTCTCACGAGACCCAGTACTTC	CASSISHETQYF
TRBV7-2	TRBD2	TRBJ2-1	many	TGTGCCAGCAGCCCCCAAAGCGGGAGGGTCCTGAATGAGCAGTTCTTC	CASSPQSGRVLNEQFF
TRBV7-6	TRBD2	TRBJ2-2	many	TGTGCCAGCAGCTTAGGACTAGCATCCACCGGGGAGCTGTTTTTT	CASSLGLASTGELFF
TRBV28	NA	TRBJ1-5	many	TGTGCCAGCAGTTTCCGAGGGCGCGACGGACAGCCCCAGCATTTT	CASSFRGRDGQPQHF
TRBV6-2/TRBV6-3	NA	TRBJ2-1	few	TGTGCCAGCAGCGGGATTGAGCAGTTCTTC	CASSGIEQFF
TRBV18	NA	TRBJ2-1	medium-sized	TGTGCCAGCTCACCAATACCCCGGGCATACAGTGGCAATGAGCAGTTCTTC	CASSPIPRAYSGNEQFF
TRBV6-2/TRBV6-3	TRBD2	TRBJ2-3	NA	TGTGCCAGCTGTTTCTCCGGGAGGGCAGATACGCAGTATTTT	CASCFSGRADTQYF
TRBV20-1	TRBD2	TRBJ2-3	many	TGCAGTGCTAGAGATCGGTTAGCGGGGTACACAGATACGCAGTATTTT	CSARDRLAGYTDTQYF
TRBV10-3	NA	TRBJ1-6	NA	TGTGCCATCAGTGAGTCGAGAGGGAGTCTCCTCCACTTT	CAISESRGSLLHF
TRBV28	NA	TRBJ1-2	few	TGTGCCACAAGAACCTATGGCTACACCTTC	CATRTYGYTF
TRBV20-1	TRBD2	TRBJ2-2	few	TGCAGTGCTGAGTGGGAGGGGAACACCGGGGAGCTGTTTTTT	CSAEWEGNTGELFF
TRBV7-2	NA	TRBJ2-5	NA	TGTGCCAGCAGCTCCAATCTAGAGACCCAGTACTTC	CASSSNLETQYF
TRBV5-1	NA	TRBJ1-1	NA	TGCGCCAGCAGCTTGGCCGGGACGGTGTTGAACACTGAAGCTTTCTTT	CASSLAGTVLNTEAFF
TRBV7-2	TRBD1	TRBJ2-5	many	TGTGCCAGCAGAAGGGACAGGGGGACGGAGACCCAGTACTTC	CASRRDRGTETQYF
TRBV6-5	TRBD1	TRBJ2-5	many	TGTGCCAGCAGTTACGAACAGGGGCTCCAAGAGACCCAGTACTTC	CASSYEQGLQETQYF
TRBV5-6	NA	TRBJ1-2	NA	TGTGCCAGCAGCGTACAGGGTGGCTACACCTTC	CASSVQGGYTF
TRBV24-1	NA	TRBJ1-5	few	TGTGCCACCAGTGACTCGTGGGGGAATCAGCCCCAGCATTTT	CATSDSWGNQPQHF
TRBV28	NA	TRBJ1-6	many	TGTGCCAGCAGCCAACCCAGGACAGTCTATATAGGTTCACCCCTCCACTTT	CASSQPRTVYIGSPLHF
TRBV7-2	TRBD1	TRBJ2-2	many	TGTGCCAGCAGAGCCACAGGGGCCACCGGGGAGCTGTTTTTT	CASRATGATGELFF
TRBV28	NA	TRBJ1-2	few	TGTGCCAGCAGTTTATCCGTAGGGAACTATGGCTACACCTTC	CASSLSVGNYGYTF
TRBV29-1	TRBD2	TRBJ2-1	NA	TGCAGCGGAAGAACTAGCGGGGGGCCGGGTGAGCAGTTCTTC	CSGRTSGGPGEQFF
TRBV7-2	TRBD1	TRBJ1-2	NA	TGTGCCAGCAGCTCCATGGGACAGGGGGCCGATAACTATGGCTACACCTTC	CASSSMGQGADNYGYTF
TRBV4-1	TRBD1	TRBJ2-1	NA	TGCGCCAGCAGCCAAGCGGGACAGGGCTACAATGAGCAGTTCTTC	CASSQAGQGYNEQFF
TRBV6-5	NA	TRBJ2-7	many	TGTGCCAGCAGTTACTCGCACCTGACAGTGACAGGTTCCTACGAGCAGTACTTC	CASSYSHLTVTGSYEQYF
TRBV7-2	NA	TRBJ2-5	many	TGTGCCAGCAGCCTCGACGGGAGAAAGACCCAGTACTTC	CASSLDGRKTQYF
TRBV5-1	TRBD1	TRBJ2-5	NA	TGCGCCAGCAGCTCCGGACAGGGACGAGAGACCCAGTACTTC	CASSSGQGRETQYF
TRBV28	NA	TRBJ1-5	NA	TGTGCCAGCAGTCAACGGGGACGGTTTAGCAATCAGCCCCAGCATTTT	CASSQRGRFSNQPQHF
TRBV2	NA	TRBJ1-5	NA	TGTGCCAGCAGTGACGGTTCTAGCAATCAGCCCCAGCATTTT	CASSDGSSNQPQHF
TRBV7-9	NA	TRBJ1-1	few	TGTGCCAGCAGCGTGAAGTGGAACACTGAAGCTTTCTTT	CASSVKWNTEAFF
TRBV4-2	NA	TRBJ1-3	NA	TGTGCCAGCAGCCAGGAAACCGTCCGGGACATCTCTGGAAACACCATATATTTT	CASSQETVRDISGNTIYF
TRBV6-1	NA	TRBJ1-2	few	TGTGCCAGCAGTATGGGGGTTAACTATGGCTACACCTTC	CASSMGVNYGYTF
TRBV5-1	NA	TRBJ2-3	NA	TGCGCCAGCAGCCCGGGACTTAACGCAGATACGCAGTATTTT	CASSPGLNADTQYF
TRBV12-3/TRBV12-4	NA	TRBJ2-1	NA	TGTGCCAGCAGTTTTGCGGGGTGGGACTACAATGAGCAGTTCTTC	CASSFAGWDYNEQFF
TRBV23-1	TRBD1	TRBJ1-5	NA	TGCGCCAGCACCCGCCGGGACAGGGAGATTGAGGGCAATCAGCCCCAGCATTTT	CASTRRDREIEGNQPQHF
TRBV7-9	NA	TRBJ2-5	NA	TGTGCCACCACCCGGGTGGAGGAGACCCAGTACTTC	CATTRVEETQYF
TRBV28	NA	TRBJ2-5	few	TGTGCCAGCACAGTCGGAGCGGAAGAGACCCAGTACTTC	CASTVGAEETQYF
TRBV28	NA	TRBJ2-3	few	TGTGCCAGCAGTTTAGTGGCGGCTAGCCGTACAGATACGCAGTATTTT	CASSLVAASRTDTQYF
TRBV7-8	TRBD1	TRBJ2-7	NA	TGTGCCAGCAGCCCTACAGGGGGCGGTTTAGGGGAGCAGTACTTC	CASSPTGGGLGEQYF
TRBV24-1	NA	TRBJ1-5	few	TGTGCCACCAGTGATACGGGACAAGCCAGCAATCAGCCCCAGCATTTT	CATSDTGQASNQPQHF
TRBV24-1	NA	TRBJ2-1	NA	TGTGCCACCAGCTTAGGGGGGAGCAATGAGCAGTTCTTC	CATSLGGSNEQFF
TRBV10-3	TRBD2	TRBJ2-1	many	TGTGCCATCAGGGGGACTAGCCTGAGCAATGAGCAGTTCTTC	CAIRGTSLSNEQFF